This paragraph reports one TCR beta chain. Its antigen is as yet unknown. A single record per CDR3 protein comes from TCRdb applying MiXCR to the reads. This sample has approximately 700,000 distinct CDR3 sequences, with 35% to 45% found just once. This sample stems from a study of T cell repertoires in cytomegalovirus infection. Study in general: From public TCR beta signatures came an indication of both CMV infection and matching HLA type.

CDR1 SGHVS and CDR2 FQNEAQ come from the germline V gene. V was shortened by 0 bases and J by 1 base, with 12 bases between the two germline ends. This CDR3 is built from 17 residues. Study outcomes and limitations: Public TCR beta family frequency separated CMV-and-HLA carriers, including in an independent cohort.

The chain recombines TRBV7-8 with TRBJ2-2; D possibly corresponds to TRBD2 (6 bases). The source of this sequence is a human donor in good health (CMV status not recorded). Some clones in this sample may be carry-over from other donors' samples. The material sequenced was PBMCs. CDR3 residues: CASSLASGTVNTGELFF. CDR3 sequence (DNA): TGTGCCAGCAGCTTAGCGTCAGGGACTGTGAACACCGGGGAGCTGTTTTTT.